This is a list of T cell receptor beta chains from one sample in a study of T cells in Graves' hyperthyroidism and ophthalmopathy. TCRdb re-analysed the multiplex PCR reads in MiXCR, keeping a single row per CDR3 protein. Seen here are about 690,000 distinct CDR3 sequences, 17% observed once, and the top ten hold 15% to 17%. Sequencing was done on a sample of blood. The origin of the receptors is a man over 45 with Graves' hyperthyroidism. Both conserved end residues are part of each CDR3. The D gene is left open where the match is weak. The size field is filled for only some rows; it gives once, few, many or a size class.

D gene	J gene	clone size	V gene	CDR3 DNA	CDR3 protein
TRBD2	TRBJ2-1	many	TRBV7-2	TGTGCCAGCAGCTTACTATCACTAGCGGGAGGGATATCCTACAATGAGCAGTTCTTC	CASSLLSLAGGISYNEQFF
.	TRBJ2-3	many	TRBV11-2	TGTGCCAGCAGCTTAAGGGTAGCGGAACTCACAGATACGCAGTATTTT	CASSLRVAELTDTQYF
.	TRBJ2-1	.	TRBV29-1	TGCAGCGTTGGAGCCCGGGACTCTCCACAGTTCTTC	CSVGARDSPQFF
.	TRBJ1-3	many	TRBV19	TGTGCCAGTAGTAGCCGACGGTTCTCTGGAAACACCATATATTTT	CASSSRRFSGNTIYF
.	TRBJ2-1	once	TRBV10-3	TGTGCCATCAGTGAAGGAAGTAGCTCCAATGAGCGGTTCTTC	CAISEGSSSNERFF
.	TRBJ2-7	.	TRBV28	TGTGCCAGCAGTTCCCACATGTTCGGGGAGCAGTACTTC	CASSSHMFGEQYF
TRBD2	TRBJ2-1	many	TRBV7-3	TGTGCCAGCAGCCCTGAACTAGCGTACAATGAGCAGTTCTTC	CASSPELAYNEQFF
.	TRBJ2-3	few	TRBV24-1	TGTGCCACCAGTTTGAACCCAGCGGATACGCAGTATTTT	CATSLNPADTQYF
.	TRBJ2-1	.	TRBV7-2	TGTGCCAGCAGCTTACCGGACTACTACAATGAGCAGTTCTTC	CASSLPDYYNEQFF
.	TRBJ1-5	.	TRBV19	TGTGCCAGTAGCGCCGGGACACCCGGGCGGTCGCCCCAGCATTTT	CASSAGTPGRSPQHF
TRBD2	TRBJ2-1	.	TRBV20-1	TGCAGTGCGCCGCCTCGCGGGAGGGTTACCTACAATGAGCAGTTCTTC	CSAPPRGRVTYNEQFF
TRBD2	TRBJ2-7	few	TRBV3-1	TGTGCCAGCAGCCATCATTCCCCTAGCGGGAGGGCCGAGTACGAGCAGTACTTC	CASSHHSPSGRAEYEQYF
.	TRBJ1-6	many	TRBV20-1	TGCAGTGCTAGAGGTTCAGGGCACTCACCCCTCCACTTT	CSARGSGHSPLHF
.	TRBJ2-3	.	TRBV9	TGTGCCAGCAGCGACGGCCCCACTAGCACAGATACGCAGTATTTT	CASSDGPTSTDTQYF
.	TRBJ2-7	.	TRBV2	TGTGCCAGCAGGGCAGGCTATCTATCCTACGAGCAGTACTTC	CASRAGYLSYEQYF
.	TRBJ2-5	many	TRBV7-2	TGTGCCAGCAGCTTAGCGATTCTCGCAGGGCAAGAGACCCAGTACTTC	CASSLAILAGQETQYF
.	TRBJ1-3	many	TRBV7-2	TGTGCCAGCAGCTTAGAGGAGGCGTTCTCTGGAAACACCATATATTTT	CASSLEEAFSGNTIYF
TRBD1	TRBJ1-4	.	TRBV19	TGTGCCAGTAGTACCGAGACAGGGGGTAGTGAAAAACTGTTTTTT	CASSTETGGSEKLFF
TRBD2	TRBJ2-7	many	TRBV2	TGTGCCAGCGTCGGGACTAGCGGGAGGGGGTACGAGCAGTACTTC	CASVGTSGRGYEQYF
.	TRBJ1-1	few	TRBV6-2/TRBV6-3	TGTGCCGGTTCAGTGAACACTGAAGCTTTCTTT	CAGSVNTEAFF
TRBD2	TRBJ2-1	many	TRBV20-1	TGCAGTGCCGGGAGGGGCGGGAGAAGGGATGAGCAGTTCTTC	CSAGRGGRRDEQFF
TRBD2	TRBJ2-3	.	TRBV11-3	TGTGCCAGCAGCTTAGATCGACTAGCGGGGGACACAGATACGCAGTATTTT	CASSLDRLAGDTDTQYF
.	TRBJ1-2	many	TRBV29-1	TGCAGCGTTGAAGCTGGACGGGCAGCTAACTATGGCTACACCTTC	CSVEAGRAANYGYTF
.	TRBJ1-5	.	TRBV19	TGTGCCAGTCAGGTTCAGTCATATAGCAATCAGCCCCAGCATTTT	CASQVQSYSNQPQHF
TRBD1	TRBJ2-1	few	TRBV9	TGTGCCAGCAGCGTAGGACAGGGGGCCCTCAATGAGCAGTTCTTC	CASSVGQGALNEQFF
TRBD2	TRBJ2-7	many	TRBV7-2	TGTGCCAGCAGCTTAAATAGCGGGGCGTACGAGCAGTACTTC	CASSLNSGAYEQYF
TRBD1	TRBJ1-4	.	TRBV5-1	TGCGCCAGCAGCTTGGGTTTCGGGACAGGGGGCGAAAAACTGTTTTTT	CASSLGFGTGGEKLFF
.	TRBJ1-1	.	TRBV6-1	TGTGCCAGCAGCCGGGTCGGGGGCGCGTACTTGGAAGCTTTCTTT	CASSRVGGAYLEAFF
.	TRBJ1-5	.	TRBV19	TGTGCCAGTAGACTGACAGGACATAGCAATCAGCCCCAGCATTTT	CASRLTGHSNQPQHF
.	TRBJ1-1	.	TRBV4-3	TGCGCCAGCAGCCACCCCAGGGAGGGGATGAACACTGAAGCTTTCTTT	CASSHPREGMNTEAFF
.	TRBJ1-2	many	TRBV3-1	TGTGCCAGCAGCCAAGGGTCTACCTATGGCTACACCTTC	CASSQGSTYGYTF
TRBD1	TRBJ2-2	.	TRBV6-2/TRBV6-3	TGTGCCAGCAGTTATTTCACAGGGGCCGGGGAGCTGTTTTTT	CASSYFTGAGELFF
.	TRBJ1-4	.	TRBV18	TGTGCCAGCTCACTTGGAGAGAACGAAAAACTGTTTTTT	CASSLGENEKLFF
.	TRBJ1-1	.	TRBV4-3	TGCGCCAGCAGCCAAGTTCACTCAGGGAGAGCTTTCTTT	CASSQVHSGRAFF
.	TRBJ2-1	many	TRBV2	TGTGCCACCTCCCGGGACTGGAACAATGAGCAGTTCTTC	CATSRDWNNEQFF
.	TRBJ2-1	.	TRBV9	TGTGCCAGCAGCGGAACTAGGGGGGTACTCAATGAGCAGTTCTTC	CASSGTRGVLNEQFF
TRBD1	TRBJ1-1	.	TRBV15	TGTGCCACCAGCAACTTTGCCAACAGGGGTACTGAAGCTTTCTTT	CATSNFANRGTEAFF